This TCR beta chain was retrieved from a study of T cell responses to AZD1222 COVID-19 vaccine. TCRdb keeps only in-frame clones here, not all; method: immunoSEQ multiplex PCR. The sample contains about 140,000 clones, 85% to 90% of which appear only once. Study-level points and caveats: Increases in Spike-specific TCR breadth and depth were seen after two AZD1222 doses. Seropositive status at baseline applied to only five or six AZD1222 recipients.

This clone was seen a single time. Its cognate antigen is unknown. Trimming took 1 base from V and 5 from J; bases not matched to a gene: 5. The CDR3 loop spans 15 amino acids. Germline CDR1 is PRHDT and CDR2 is FYEKMQ (reference sequence). This receptor was identified in an adult who received the AZD1222 COVID-19 vaccine. The chain joins TRBV13 to TRBJ1-2; 9 bases are shared with TRBD1. The material sequenced was peripheral blood, taken 28 days after the second AZD1222 dose. In DNA, the CDR3 is TGTGCCAGCAGCTTAGCCGGGACAGGGAGATATGGCTACACCTTC. Its protein product is CASSLAGTGRYGYTF.